This TCR beta chain was profiled in a study of long-term antiretroviral therapy in people with HIV. An immunoSEQ assay, version v3.0, was performed at survey level. TCRdb's table, derived via immunoSEQ multiplex PCR, lists solely in-frame clones and lacks some. Of approximately 26,000 clones in the sample, around 83% were seen once. Points on this clone: Its antigen is unidentified.

Germline V lookup: CDR1 ENHRY, CDR2 SYGVKD. J was trimmed by 6 bases and V by 0 bases; bases with no gene match: 7. The CDR3 spans 17 residues. Overall study results and limits: Pre-ART-expanded clones dominated the repertoire at all time points.

Source: unsorted PBMCs, taken 0.4 years after starting antiretroviral therapy. The chain joins TRBV10-3 to TRBJ2-3; 12 bases align to TRBD2. This TCR was recovered from a man aged 18 to 30 with HIV. The CDR3 sequence: CAISESGLAGIGDTQYF. For the CDR3, the DNA is TGTGCCATCAGTGAGTCAGGACTAGCGGGGATAGGGGATACGCAGTATTTT.